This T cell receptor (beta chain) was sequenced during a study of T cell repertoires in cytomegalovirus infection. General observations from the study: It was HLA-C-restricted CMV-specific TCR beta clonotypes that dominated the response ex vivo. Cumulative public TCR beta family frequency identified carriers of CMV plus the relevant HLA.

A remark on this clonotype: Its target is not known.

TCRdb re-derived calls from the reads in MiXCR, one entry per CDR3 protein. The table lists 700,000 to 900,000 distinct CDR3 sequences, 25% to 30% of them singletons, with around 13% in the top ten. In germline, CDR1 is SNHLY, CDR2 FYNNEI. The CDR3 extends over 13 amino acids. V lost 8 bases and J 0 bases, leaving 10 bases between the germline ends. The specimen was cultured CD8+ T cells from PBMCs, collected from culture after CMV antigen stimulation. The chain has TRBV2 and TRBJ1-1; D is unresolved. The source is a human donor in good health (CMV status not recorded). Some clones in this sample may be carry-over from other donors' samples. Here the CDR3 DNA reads TGTGCCAGCCCAACCGCGATGAACACTGAAGCTTTCTTT. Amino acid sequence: CASPTAMNTEAFF.